These 17 T cell receptor beta chains came from one sample sequenced in a study of brain T cells in children with intractable seizures. Time point here: blood from clinic visit 5 months post-surgery; TSC patient then seizure free. TCRdb keeps only in-frame clones here, not all; method: immunoSEQ multiplex PCR. The sample shows about 350,000 clones, about 93% of them seen only once. This specimen was peripheral blood, taken 4 to 6 months after surgery. These receptors originate from a boy in the first two years of life with tuberous sclerosis and intractable seizures.

V usage is TRBV10-1 and J usage is TRBJ2-2; D remains unclear. Trimming removed 6 bases from V and 0 bases from J, with 17 bases in between. The germline V gene has CDR1 WNHNN and CDR2 SYGVQD (reference sequence). The CDR3 sequence is 17 residues long. CDR3 DNA sequence: TGCGCCAGCAGCCCACACACGGTGGGGTCGAACACCGGGGAGCTGTTTTTT. It specifies CASSPHTVGSNTGELFF.

This rearrangement joins TRBV6-5 to TRBJ2-7; D call uncertain. V lost 2 bases to trimming and J lost 2 bases, with 16 bases between them. The CDR3 runs 16 residues. Per the germline V gene, CDR1 is MNHEY and CDR2 is SVGAGI. The CDR3 nucleotides read TGTGCCAGCAGTTACGGGTTTGGGCAGGTAACCTACGAGCAGTACTTC. This encodes CASSYGFGQVTYEQYF.

A single count supports this clone. The chain recombines TRBV30 with TRBJ2-3; D is perhaps TRBD1 or TRBD2 (6 bases each). Trimming cost V 5 bases and J 0 bases, with 15 bases left between them. Germline values: CDR1 GTSNPN, CDR2 SVGIG (reference sequence). This CDR3 comprises 15 residues. The CDR3 sequence: CAWASRGVSTDTQYF. CDR3 nucleotide sequence: TGTGCCTGGGCCTCGAGGGGGGTTAGCACAGATACGCAGTATTTT. Filled out from reference TRBV30 and TRBJ2-3, the complete variable domain reads SQTIHQWPATLVQPVGSPLSLECTVEGTSNPNLYWYRQAAGRGLQLLFYSVGIGQISSEVPQNLSASRPQDRQFILSSKKLLLSDSGFYLCAWASRGVSTDTQYFGPGTRLTVL.

The rearrangement uses TRBV9 and TRBJ1-3, with D perhaps TRBD1 (5 bases). The length of the CDR3 is 13 residues. V lost 3 bases to trimming and J lost 4 bases, with 8 bases between them. The germline V gene encodes CDR1 SGDLS and CDR2 YYNGEE. CDR3 region: CASSEEGGNTIYF. CDR3 DNA sequence: TGTGCCAGCAGCGAGGAGGGGGGAAACACCATATATTTT.

The chain combines TRBV30 with TRBJ1-1; D gene ambiguous. The germline gives CDR1 GTSNPN, CDR2 SVGIG (reference sequence). CDR3 size: 12 residues. Trimming shortened V by 0 bases and J by 7 bases, and 9 bases separated the two germline ends. This CDR3 reads CAWSVKAVEAFF. CDR3 bases: TGTGCCTGGAGTGTGAAAGCTGTTGAAGCTTTCTTT. Looking up the rest from reference TRBV30 and TRBJ1-1 gives the full variable domain: SQTIHQWPATLVQPVGSPLSLECTVEGTSNPNLYWYRQAAGRGLQLLFYSVGIGQISSEVPQNLSASRPQDRQFILSSKKLLLSDSGFYLCAWSVKAVEAFFGQGTRLTVV.

This clone was seen a few times. The chain joins TRBV7-3 to TRBJ1-5; D possibly corresponds to TRBD1 (6 bases). There are 13 residues in the CDR3. Germline CDR1 SGHTA, CDR2 FQGTGA. The V gene lost 4 bases and the J gene lost 4 bases, with 8 bases spanning the gap. The CDR3 loop is CASSSDRNQPQHF. In DNA form, the CDR3 reads TGTGCCAGCAGCTCTGACAGGAATCAGCCCCAGCATTTT.

About this clone: Other nucleotide sequences in the sample specify the same CDR3. The V call is TRBV5-1, the J call TRBJ1-1, with a tentative D call TRBD1 (6 bases). The germline CDR1 and CDR2 sequences are SGHRS and YFSETQ. V lost 2 bases and J 7 bases, leaving 9 bases between the germline ends. This CDR3 comprises 12 residues. The CDR3 coding sequence is TGCGCCAGCAGCTTAGGGGGAGATGAAGCTTTCTTT. It codes for CASSLGGDEAFF.

This clone was recorded a few times. V gene TRBV6-5 combines with J gene TRBJ2-1; 11 positions agree with TRBD2. Germline lookup yields CDR1 MNHEY and CDR2 SVGAGI. With 9 bases clipped from V and 4 bases from J, the junction kept 8 bases outside the gene matches. This CDR3 has 15 amino acids. CDR3 DNA: TGTGCCAGTAAGGGACTAGCGGTCCAATACAATGAGCAGTTCTTC. This gives the protein CASKGLAVQYNEQFF.

This clone was counted a single time. At one end the junction does not follow the germline gene, possibly because of a read error. This sequence joins TRBV7-7 and TRBJ1-1; D is ambiguous. CDR1 is SSHAT, CDR2 FNYEAQ, per germline (reference sequence). The CDR3 is made up of 13 amino acids. The CDR3 nucleotides read TGTGCTAGCAGCTTAGCGGCAGGCTCTGAAGCTTTCTTT. Amino acid sequence: CASSLAAGSEAFF.

There are a few counts of this clone. The germline gene is not matched at one end of the junction; a read error may be the cause. This rearrangement joins TRBV6-5 to TRBJ1-6; 9 positions match TRBD1. This CDR3 has 12 residues. Germline-derived CDR1 and CDR2 are MNHEY and SVGAGI. The CDR3 sequence is CASSYSDRGILF. The DNA of the CDR3 is TGTGCCAGCAGTTACTCCGACAGGGGGATACTCTTT.

The V and J genes are TRBV7-2 and TRBJ1-4; D unresolved. V lost 0 bases and J 5 bases, leaving 10 bases between the germline ends. In germline, CDR1 is SGHTA, CDR2 FQGNSA. The CDR3 is 15 amino acids. In nucleotides, the CDR3 is TGTGCCAGCAGCTTAGCCGGGAACGTAAATGAAAAACTGTTTTTT. It is translated as CASSLAGNVNEKLFF. The entire variable domain, with the rest obtained from reference TRBV7-2 and TRBJ1-4, is as follows: GAGVSQSPSNKVTEKGKDVELRCDPISGHTALYWYRQSLGQGLEFLIYFQGNSAPDKSGLPSDRFSAERTGGSVSTLTIQRTQQEDSAVYLCASSLAGNVNEKLFFGSGTQLSVL.

The chain joins TRBV4-2 to TRBJ1-1; D remains unclear. The CDR3 loop spans 13 amino acids. The V gene lost 0 bases and the J gene lost 5 bases, with 7 bases spanning the gap. Germline loops: CDR1 LGHNA, CDR2 YNFKEQ. CDR3 bases: TGTGCCAGCAGCCAAGAAGGCGGGACTGAAGCTTTCTTT. It translates to CASSQEGGTEAFF.

The chain is built from TRBV15 and TRBJ1-2; weak D call: TRBD1 (5 bases). Germline V gene sequence: CDR1 LNHNV, CDR2 YYDKDF (reference sequence). The CDR3 extends over 15 amino acids. V was cut by 0 bases and J by 6 bases, with 14 bases left in between. The CDR3 reads CATSRDKFRGDGYTF. Written as DNA, the CDR3 is TGTGCCACCAGCAGAGATAAGTTTCGGGGGGATGGCTACACCTTC. The entire variable domain, with the rest obtained from reference TRBV15 and TRBJ1-2, is as follows: DAMVIQNPRYQVTQFGKPVTLSCSQTLNHNVMYWYQQKSSQAPKLLFHYYDKDFNNEADTPDNFQSRRPNTSFCFLDIRSPGLGDTAMYLCATSRDKFRGDGYTFGSGTRLTVV.

The V gene is TRBV25-1, the J gene TRBJ2-5; TRBD1 matches at 7 bases. With 7 bases clipped from V and 2 bases from J, the junction kept 7 bases outside the gene matches. This CDR3 has 14 amino acids. Germline loops: CDR1 MGHDK, CDR2 SYGVNS. CDR3 loop: CASMTGKGQETQYF. Here the CDR3 DNA reads TGTGCCAGCATGACAGGGAAGGGTCAAGAGACCCAGTACTTC.

The chain links TRBV10-2 to TRBJ1-3, with 9 nucleotides matching TRBD1. The CDR3 has 14 amino acids. CDR1 WSHSY and CDR2 SAAADI come from the germline V gene. Trimming cost V 6 bases and J 1 base; bases outside gene matches: 1. The CDR3 loop is CASRQGASGNTIYF. Here the CDR3 DNA reads TGCGCCAGCAGACAGGGGGCGTCTGGAAACACCATATATTTT.

The gene calls are TRBV19 and TRBJ2-3, with TRBD2 identical over 14 bases. V was clipped by 3 bases and J by 2 bases; unmatched bases: 7. There are 18 residues in the CDR3. CDR1 and CDR2 from the germline V gene are LNHDA and SQIVND (reference sequence). CDR3 sequence reads: CASSIVVGLAGVTDTQYF. CDR3 sequence (DNA): TGTGCCAGTAGTATTGTTGTGGGACTAGCGGGGGTCACAGATACGCAGTATTTT.

This chain uses TRBV19 with TRBJ1-5, with unresolved D. The CDR3 is made up of 15 amino acids. Germline V CDR1 and CDR2: LNHDA, SQIVND (reference sequence). With 6 bases removed from V and 6 bases from J, the gap between germline ends came to 18 bases. The CDR3 reads CASSPRKLGGQPQHF. CDR3 nucleotides: TGTGCCAGTAGCCCTCGCAAGTTGGGCGGTCAGCCCCAGCATTTT.